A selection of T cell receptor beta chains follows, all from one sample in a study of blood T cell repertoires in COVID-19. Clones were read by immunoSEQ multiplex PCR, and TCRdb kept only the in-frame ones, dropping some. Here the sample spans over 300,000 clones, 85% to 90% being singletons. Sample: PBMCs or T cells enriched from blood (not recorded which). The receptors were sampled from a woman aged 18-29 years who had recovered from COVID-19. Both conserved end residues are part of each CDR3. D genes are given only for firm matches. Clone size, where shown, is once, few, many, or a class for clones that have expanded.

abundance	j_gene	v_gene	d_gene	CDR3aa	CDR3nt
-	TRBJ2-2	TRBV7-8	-	CASSFRGLILRDTGELFF	TGTGCCAGCAGCTTTCGCGGTCTCATTCTCCGGGACACCGGGGAGCTGTTTTTT
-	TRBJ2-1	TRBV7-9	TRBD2	CASSLAWPSGRVEQFF	TGTGCCAGCAGCTTAGCCTGGCCTAGCGGGAGAGTTGAGCAGTTCTTC
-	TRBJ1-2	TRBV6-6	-	CASNLDRRPLGYGYTF	TGTGCCAGCAACCTAGACAGGAGACCATTAGGATATGGCTACACCTTC
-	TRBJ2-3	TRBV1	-	CTSSHRTSGSRDTQYF	TGCACCAGCAGCCACAGGACTAGCGGGAGTAGGGATACGCAGTATTTT
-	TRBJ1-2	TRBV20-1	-	CSAIQNYGYTF	TGCAGTGCTATACAGAACTATGGCTACACCTTC
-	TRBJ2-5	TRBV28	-	CASSFRGQETQYF	TGTGCCAGCAGTTTTAGGGGGCAAGAGACCCAGTACTTC
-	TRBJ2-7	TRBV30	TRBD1	CAWSGLTGLDEQYF	TGTGCCTGGAGTGGACTGACAGGGTTGGACGAGCAGTACTTC
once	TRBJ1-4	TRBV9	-	CASSHGGGVNEKLFF	TGTGCCAGCAGCCACGGGGGAGGGGTGAATGAAAAACTGTTTTTT
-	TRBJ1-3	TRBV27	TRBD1	CASSRDRGNTIYF	TGTGCCAGCAGCCGGGACAGGGGAAACACCATATATTTT
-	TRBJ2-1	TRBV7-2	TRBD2	CASSASGTYNEQFF	TGTGCCAGCAGCGCTAGCGGGACCTACAATGAGCAGTTCTTC
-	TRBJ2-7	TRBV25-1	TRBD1	CASSWGQRLRPYEQYF	TGTGCCAGCAGTTGGGGACAGCGACTCCGGCCCTACGAGCAGTACTTC
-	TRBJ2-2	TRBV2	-	CASSDYSANTGELFF	TGTGCCAGCAGTGATTACAGTGCGAACACCGGGGAGCTGTTTTTT
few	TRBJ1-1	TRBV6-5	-	CASSYSSQVNTEAFF	TGTGCCAGCAGTTACTCGAGCCAGGTGAACACTGAAGCTTTCTTT
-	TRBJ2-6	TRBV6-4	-	CASSGEVSGANVLTF	TGTGCCAGCAGTGGCGAGGTCTCTGGGGCCAACGTCCTGACTTTC
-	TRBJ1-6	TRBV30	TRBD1	CAGSTGAIRNNSPLHF	TGTGCCGGTTCCACAGGGGCCATCAGGAATAATTCACCCCTCCACTTT
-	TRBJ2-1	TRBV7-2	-	CASSLTIAYNEQFF	TGTGCCAGCAGCTTGACTATTGCCTACAATGAGCAGTTCTTC
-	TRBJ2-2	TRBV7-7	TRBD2	CASSLEPSGYTGELFF	TGTGCCAGCAGCTTAGAGCCTAGCGGGTACACCGGGGAGCTGTTTTTT
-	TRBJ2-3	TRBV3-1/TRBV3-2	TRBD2	CASSQDLAGDYTDTQYF	TGTGCCAGCAGCCAAGACCTAGCGGGGGACTACACAGATACGCAGTATTTT
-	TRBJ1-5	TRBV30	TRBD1	CAWSAGTGDQPQHF	TGTGCCTGGAGTGCCGGGACAGGGGATCAGCCCCAGCATTTT
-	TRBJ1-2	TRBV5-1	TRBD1	CASSPSRPGTAYGYTF	TGCGCCAGCAGCCCTTCTCGGCCCGGGACAGCCTATGGCTACACCTTC
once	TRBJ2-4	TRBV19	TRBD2	CASSPWGGETKNIQYF	TGTGCCAGTAGCCCCTGGGGGGGTGAAACCAAAAACATTCAGTACTTC
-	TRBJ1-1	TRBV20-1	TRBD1	CSASPGQGPSEAFF	TGCAGTGCTAGTCCGGGACAGGGGCCCTCTGAAGCTTTCTTT
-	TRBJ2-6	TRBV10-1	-	CASSAGSGANVLTF	TGCGCCAGCAGTGCCGGCTCTGGGGCCAACGTCCTGACTTTC
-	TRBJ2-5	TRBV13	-	CASSPQGYKETQYF	TGTGCCAGCAGCCCACAGGGTTATAAAGAGACCCAGTACTTC
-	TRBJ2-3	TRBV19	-	CASSTAGARDTQYF	TGTGCCAGTAGTACCGCAGGGGCGAGGGATACGCAGTATTTT
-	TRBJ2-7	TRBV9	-	CASSATPDGGQYF	TGTGCCAGCAGCGCTACCCCGGACGGAGGACAGTACTTC
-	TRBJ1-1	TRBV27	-	CASSALMNTEAFF	TGTGCCAGCAGCGCGCTTATGAACACTGAAGCTTTCTTT
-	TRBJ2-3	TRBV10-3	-	CAISEGLQSDYHTDTQYF	TGTGCCATCAGTGAAGGACTACAATCAGACTACCACACAGATACGCAGTATTTT
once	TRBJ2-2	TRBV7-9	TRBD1	CASSPTGVAGELFF	TGTGCCAGCAGCCCCACAGGGGTAGCCGGGGAGCTGTTTTTT
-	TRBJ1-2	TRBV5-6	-	CASSIGQNGYTF	TGTGCCAGCAGCATAGGACAGAATGGCTACACCTTC
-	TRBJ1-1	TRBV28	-	CASSPLGRRGTEAFF	TGTGCCAGCAGTCCCCTGGGTCGGAGAGGCACTGAAGCTTTCTTT
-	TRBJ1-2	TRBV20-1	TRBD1	CSASTGTGGAYGYTF	TGCAGTGCCAGTACCGGGACAGGGGGCGCCTATGGCTACACCTTC
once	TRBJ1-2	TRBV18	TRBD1	CASLPGTGGTYGYTF	TGTGCCAGCCTTCCGGGGACAGGGGGCACTTACGGCTACACCTTC
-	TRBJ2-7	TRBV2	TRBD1	CASDRDRGEQYF	TGTGCCAGCGACCGGGACAGGGGCGAGCAGTACTTC
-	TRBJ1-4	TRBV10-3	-	CAISESTFEEKLFF	TGTGCCATCAGTGAGTCTACCTTTGAGGAAAAACTGTTTTTT
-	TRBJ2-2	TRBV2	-	CASTGGALNTGELFF	TGTGCCAGCACCGGCGGGGCCCTTAACACCGGGGAGCTGTTTTTT
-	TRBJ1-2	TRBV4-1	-	CASSQDWMAPTQYGYTF	TGCGCCAGCAGCCAAGACTGGATGGCCCCCACACAGTATGGCTACACCTTC